The clone carrying this T cell receptor (beta chain) has only a few counts. What it recognizes is unknown. The data were taken from a study of long-term antiretroviral therapy in people with HIV. V was shortened by 0 bases and J by 5 bases, with 8 bases between the two germline ends. CDR1 WNHNN and CDR2 SYGVQD come from the germline V gene (reference sequence). The CDR3 runs 14 residues. Overall study results and limits: Controls had broader CDR3 length ranges than HIV repertoires did. Relative to transplant donor controls, diversity remained lower despite increasing after ART.

Runs used v3.0 of the immunoSEQ assay and were done at survey level. TCRdb's copy holds only in-frame clones and misses some; the assay was immunoSEQ multiplex PCR. Here the sample spans around 28,000 clones, 85% being singletons. Samples held 1-10 million cryopreserved PBMC before DNA extraction. The source material was unsorted PBMCs, sampled 2.3 years after starting antiretroviral therapy. The rearrangement joins TRBV10-1 to TRBJ1-5; D is uncertain. This TCR was recovered from a middle-aged man with HIV. CDR3 nucleotide sequence: TGCGCCAGCAGTGAGTCGTACAGTGATCAGCCCCAGCATTTT. Its translation is CASSESYSDQPQHF.